Many counts were recorded for the clone carrying this TCR beta chain. Antigen: not known. Amplification yielded TCR beta CDR3 regions, with RNA transcripts as the source. RT-PCR in the first round (using the HTBI primer set) targeted the TCR CDR3. TCRdb independently ran MiXCR on the multiplex PCR reads; one entry per CDR3 protein. The sample yields about 300,000 distinct CDR3 sequences, about 25% seen once. The blood sample dates from first hyperthyroidism diagnosis, preceding any ophthalmopathy symptoms. In germline, CDR1 is DFQATT, CDR2 SNEGSKA (reference sequence). V was shortened by 0 bases and J by 8 bases, with 16 bases between the two germline ends. The CDR3 is 15 residues long. The sample is drawn from a study of T cells in Graves' hyperthyroidism and ophthalmopathy. The study, taken as a whole, reports: The model predicted ophthalmopathy a median about 6.6 months before onset.

The V and J genes are TRBV20-1 and TRBJ2-2, with D perhaps matching TRBD2 (7 bases). The source is a man in his forties with Graves' hyperthyroidism that later progressed to Graves' ophthalmopathy. The sequenced sample was blood. The CDR3 DNA sequence: TGCAGTGCTAGAGATCAGGACAGCGGGAAGGGGGAGCTGTTTTTT. Protein sequence: CSARDQDSGKGELFF.